One sample yielded the 11 T cell receptor beta chains listed below, sequenced in a study of Graves' ophthalmopathy and Graves' hyperthyroidism. RNA transcripts served as template for amplifying TCR beta CDR3 sequences. Amplification began with first-round RT-PCR using HTBI primers, then second-round multiplex PCR was performed. TCRdb re-called the multiplex PCR reads with MiXCR, one entry per CDR3 protein. Counted here are over a million distinct CDR3 sequences, approximately 35% occurring once; the ten biggest clones make up around 10%. Sequencing used peripheral blood or thyroid tissue (not recorded which). These TCRs come from an adult man with Graves' hyperthyroidism.

This clonotype was seen repeatedly, ten times or more. The chain employs TRBV12-3 or TRBV12-4 and TRBJ1-1; no firm D call. CDR3 length: 14 residues. V was pared by 5 bases and J by 1 base, with 11 bases between. The CDR3 spells CASSEGVANTEAFF. CDR3 bases: TGTGCCAGCAGTGAGGGTGTCGCGAACACTGAAGCTTTCTTT.

The table lists this clonotype with many counts. The V call is TRBV7-2, the J call TRBJ1-2, with a weak D call TRBD1 (5 bases). The CDR3 is made up of 13 amino acids. Germline V CDR1 and CDR2: SGHTA, FQGNSA. With 8 bases removed from V and 4 bases from J, the gap between germline ends came to 14 bases. As DNA, the CDR3 is TGTGCCAGCCGAGACAGCACCTTCTATGGCTACACCTTC. Protein sequence: CASRDSTFYGYTF.

This clonotype was found many times. The chain joins TRBV6-2 or TRBV6-3 to TRBJ1-1, with unresolved D. The CDR3 contains 13 residues. V was cut by 5 bases and J by 3 bases, with 10 bases left in between. Germline assignment: CDR1 MNHEY and CDR2 SVGEGT. CDR3 DNA sequence: TGTGCCAGCAGTCGCGAGGTGTACACTGAAGCTTTCTTT. Its protein is CASSREVYTEAFF.

This clonotype appeared many times. This rearrangement joins TRBV7-3 to TRBJ1-2, with D possibly matching TRBD1 (6 bases). This CDR3 has 13 residues. CDR1 is SGHTA and CDR2 is FQGTGA in the germline V gene. The ends were cut back, 5 bases at V and 3 bases at J, with 10 bases in the middle. The chain's CDR3 is CASSPGADYGYTF. For the CDR3, the DNA is TGTGCCAGCAGCCCAGGGGCGGACTATGGCTACACCTTC.

The table lists this clonotype with many counts. The chain couples TRBV7-2 to TRBJ1-5; D is perhaps TRBD1 (6 bases). The CDR3 extends over 14 amino acids. The germline CDR1 and CDR2 sequences are SGHTA and FQGNSA. Trimming pared 1 base from V and 7 bases from J, leaving 11 bases between. The CDR3 loop reads CASSLVRGEQPQHF. CDR3 nucleotide sequence: TGTGCCAGCAGCTTAGTCAGGGGAGAACAGCCCCAGCATTTT.

The gene calls are TRBV29-1 and TRBJ2-5; TRBD2 aligns across 7 bases. Germline-derived CDR1 and CDR2 are SQVTM and ANQGSEA. This CDR3 is built from 13 residues. V lost 3 bases to trimming and J lost 4 bases; unmatched junction nucleotides: 5. CDR3 residues: CSVDSGGGETQYF. CDR3 sequence (DNA): TGCAGCGTTGACTCTGGCGGGGGAGAGACCCAGTACTTC. Combining the CDR3 with reference TRBV29-1 and TRBJ2-5 gives the whole variable domain SAVISQKPSRDICQRGTSLTIQCQVDSQVTMMFWYRQQPGQSLTLIATANQGSEATYESGFVIDKFPISRPNLTFSTLTVSNMSPEDSSIYLCSVDSGGGETQYFGPGTRLLVL.

This clonotype was seen many times. V is TRBV11-2 and J is TRBJ2-5; D gene ambiguous. Trimming pared 6 bases from V and 0 bases from J, leaving 5 bases between. CDR3 size: 12 residues. Per the germline V gene, CDR1 is SGHAT and CDR2 is FQNNGV. This chain's CDR3 is CASRDHQETQYF. CDR3 DNA sequence: TGTGCCAGCAGAGACCACCAAGAGACCCAGTACTTC.

J is TRBJ2-2 and V is TRBV7-9, with TRBD2 identical over 7 bases. J gave up 1 base and V 2 bases, and 13 bases lay outside the gene matches. Per the germline V gene, CDR1 is SEHNR and CDR2 is FQNEAQ (reference sequence). This CDR3 contains 19 residues. The CDR3 sequence is CASSLFWKSSGQNTGELFF. DNA of the CDR3: TGTGCCAGCAGCTTATTCTGGAAGTCTAGCGGACAGAACACCGGGGAGCTGTTTTTT.

This clonotype was recorded at least ten times. The gene calls are TRBV29-1 and TRBJ1-1; no clear D gene. CDR1 is SQVTM and CDR2 is ANQGSEA in the germline V gene. The CDR3 has 13 amino acids. Between the trimmed V and J ends, which lost 1 base and 0 bases, there was a span of 6 bases. In DNA form, the CDR3 reads TGCAGCGTTGAAGGACACCTGAACACTGAAGCTTTCTTT. It translates to CSVEGHLNTEAFF.

There are a few counts of this clonotype. The V gene is TRBV27, the J gene TRBJ1-5; D gene unclear. V was clipped by 5 bases and J by 0 bases, with 8 bases between them. This CDR3 contains 14 residues. CDR1 MNHEY and CDR2 SMNVEV come from the germline V gene (reference sequence). DNA for the CDR3: TGTGCCAGCAGTACCCTGGGTAGCAATCAGCCCCAGCATTTT. Its protein is CASSTLGSNQPQHF.

This clonotype was seen repeatedly, ten times or more. This chain connects TRBV7-2 to TRBJ2-7; possibly TRBD1 for D (5 bases). CDR1 SGHTA and CDR2 FQGNSA come from the germline V gene. The CDR3 sequence is 14 residues long. Trimming took off 5 bases at V and 4 bases at J, with 15 bases between the two ends. CDR3 region: CASSLDTTRYEQYF. CDR3 bases: TGTGCCAGCAGCCTGGACACTACAAGATACGAGCAGTACTTC.